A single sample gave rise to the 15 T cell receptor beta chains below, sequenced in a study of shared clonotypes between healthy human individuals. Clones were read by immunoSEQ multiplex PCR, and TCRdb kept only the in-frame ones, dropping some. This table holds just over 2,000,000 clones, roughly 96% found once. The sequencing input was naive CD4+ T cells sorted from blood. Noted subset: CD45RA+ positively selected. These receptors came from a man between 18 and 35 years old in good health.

CDR3 nucleotides: TGTGCCAGCAGCTCAGGGGGCCGTGGCTACACCTTC. It yields the protein CASSSGGRGYTF. The V gene is TRBV9, the J gene TRBJ1-2; TRBD1 agrees at 8 bases. Looked up from germline, CDR1 is SGDLS and CDR2 is YYNGEE. CDR3 length: 12 residues. The trim removed 4 bases at V and 7 bases at J, leaving 3 bases unmatched. The entire variable domain, with the rest obtained from reference TRBV9 and TRBJ1-2, is as follows: DSGVTQTPKHLITATGQRVTLRCSPRSGDLSVYWYQQSLDQGLQFLIQYYNGEERAKGNILERFSAQQFPDLHSELNLSSLELGDSALYFCASSSGGRGYTFGSGTRLTVV.

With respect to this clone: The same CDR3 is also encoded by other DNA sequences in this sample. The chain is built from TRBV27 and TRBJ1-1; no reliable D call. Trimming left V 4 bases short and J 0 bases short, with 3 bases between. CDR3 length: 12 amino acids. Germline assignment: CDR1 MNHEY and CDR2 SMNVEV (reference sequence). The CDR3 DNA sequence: TGTGCCAGCAGTTCAGTGAACACTGAAGCTTTCTTT. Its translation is CASSSVNTEAFF.

CDR3 sequence: CASSLAEDSSNYGYTF. CDR3 coding DNA: TGTGCCAGCAGCTTAGCGGAAGACAGCTCTAACTATGGCTACACCTTC. This rearrangement joins TRBV7-9 to TRBJ1-2, with D perhaps matching TRBD1 (5 bases). The CDR3 length is 16 residues. The V end lost 0 bases, the J end lost 0 bases, and 11 bases lay between the germline ends. The germline gives CDR1 SEHNR, CDR2 FQNEAQ (reference sequence).

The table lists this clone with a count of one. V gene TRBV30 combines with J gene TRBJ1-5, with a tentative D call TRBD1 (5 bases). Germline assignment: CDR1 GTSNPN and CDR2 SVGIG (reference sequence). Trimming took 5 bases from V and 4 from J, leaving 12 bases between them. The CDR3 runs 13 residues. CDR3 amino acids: CAWGVGVNQPQHF. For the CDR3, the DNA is TGTGCCTGGGGGGTAGGGGTGAATCAGCCCCAGCATTTT.

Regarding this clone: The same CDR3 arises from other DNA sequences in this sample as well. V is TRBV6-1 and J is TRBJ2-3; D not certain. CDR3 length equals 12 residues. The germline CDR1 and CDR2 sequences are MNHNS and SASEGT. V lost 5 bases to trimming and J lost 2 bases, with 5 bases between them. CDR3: CASSSNTDTQYF. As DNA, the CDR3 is TGTGCCAGCAGTAGTAACACAGATACGCAGTATTTT.

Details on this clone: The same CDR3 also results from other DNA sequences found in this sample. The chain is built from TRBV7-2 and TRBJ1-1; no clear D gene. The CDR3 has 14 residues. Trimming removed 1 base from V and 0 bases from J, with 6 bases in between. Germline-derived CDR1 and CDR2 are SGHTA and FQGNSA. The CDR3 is CASSLDGMNTEAFF. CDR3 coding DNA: TGTGCCAGCAGCTTAGACGGAATGAACACTGAAGCTTTCTTT.

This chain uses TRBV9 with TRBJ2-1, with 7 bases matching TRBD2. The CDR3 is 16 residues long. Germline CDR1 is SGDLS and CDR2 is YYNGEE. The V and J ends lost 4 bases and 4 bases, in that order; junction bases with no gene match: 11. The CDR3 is CASSLSAGDVYNEQFF. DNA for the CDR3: TGTGCCAGCAGCCTCTCCGCGGGGGACGTATACAATGAGCAGTTCTTC.

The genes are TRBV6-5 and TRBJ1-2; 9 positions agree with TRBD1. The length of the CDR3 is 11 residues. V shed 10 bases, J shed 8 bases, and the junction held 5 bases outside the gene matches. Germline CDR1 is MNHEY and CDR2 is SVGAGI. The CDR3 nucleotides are TGTGCCACGGGACAGGGCGGAGGCTACACCTTC. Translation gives CATGQGGGYTF.

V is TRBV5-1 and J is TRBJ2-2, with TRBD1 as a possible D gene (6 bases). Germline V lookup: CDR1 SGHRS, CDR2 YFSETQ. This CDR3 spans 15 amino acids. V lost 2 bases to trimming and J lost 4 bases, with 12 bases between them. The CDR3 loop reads CASSFDRFSTGELFF. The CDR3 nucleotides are TGCGCCAGCAGCTTTGACAGGTTCAGCACCGGGGAGCTGTTTTTT.

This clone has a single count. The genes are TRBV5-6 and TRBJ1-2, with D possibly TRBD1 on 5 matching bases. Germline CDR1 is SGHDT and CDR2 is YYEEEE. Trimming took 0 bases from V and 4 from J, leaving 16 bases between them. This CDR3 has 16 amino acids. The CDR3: CASSLVGGTKFYGYTF. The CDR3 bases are TGTGCCAGCAGCTTGGTTGGGGGGACGAAATTCTATGGCTACACCTTC.

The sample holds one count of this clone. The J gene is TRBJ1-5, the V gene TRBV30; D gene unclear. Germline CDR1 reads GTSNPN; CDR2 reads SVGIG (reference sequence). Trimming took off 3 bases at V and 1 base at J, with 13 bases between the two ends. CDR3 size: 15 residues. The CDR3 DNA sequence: TGTGCCTGGAGCAAGGGATCAGGAAGCAATCAGCCCCAGCATTTT. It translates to CAWSKGSGSNQPQHF.

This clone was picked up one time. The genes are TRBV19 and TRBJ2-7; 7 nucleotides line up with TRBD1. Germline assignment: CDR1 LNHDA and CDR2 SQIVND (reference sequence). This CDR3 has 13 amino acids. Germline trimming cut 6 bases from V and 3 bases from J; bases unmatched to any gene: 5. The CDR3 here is CASRGQGVYEQYF. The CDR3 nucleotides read TGTGCCAGTAGAGGGCAGGGGGTCTACGAGCAGTACTTC.

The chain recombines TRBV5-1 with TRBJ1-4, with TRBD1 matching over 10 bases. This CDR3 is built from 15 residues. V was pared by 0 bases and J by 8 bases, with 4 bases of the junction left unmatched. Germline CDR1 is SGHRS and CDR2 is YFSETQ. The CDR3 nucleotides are TGCGCCAGCAGCTTGGCAGGGACAGGGGTGGAAAAACTGTTTTTT. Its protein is CASSLAGTGVEKLFF. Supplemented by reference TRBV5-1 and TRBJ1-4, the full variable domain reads KAGVTQTPRYLIKTRGQQVTLSCSPISGHRSVSWYQQTPGQGLQFLFEYFSETQRNKGNFPGRFSGRQFSNSRSEMNVSTLELGDSALYLCASSLAGTGVEKLFFGSGTQLSVL.

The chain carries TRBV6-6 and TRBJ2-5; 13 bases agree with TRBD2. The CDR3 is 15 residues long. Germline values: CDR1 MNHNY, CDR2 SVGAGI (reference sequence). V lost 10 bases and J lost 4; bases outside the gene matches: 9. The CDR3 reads CATERTSGSRETQYF. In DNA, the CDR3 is TGTGCCACCGAGCGGACTAGCGGGAGTAGAGAGACCCAGTACTTC.

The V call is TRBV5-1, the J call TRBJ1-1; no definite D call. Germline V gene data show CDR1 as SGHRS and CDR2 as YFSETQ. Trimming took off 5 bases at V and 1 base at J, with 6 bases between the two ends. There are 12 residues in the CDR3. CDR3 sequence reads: CASRSGNTEAFF. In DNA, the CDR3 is TGCGCCAGCAGATCAGGGAACACTGAAGCTTTCTTT.